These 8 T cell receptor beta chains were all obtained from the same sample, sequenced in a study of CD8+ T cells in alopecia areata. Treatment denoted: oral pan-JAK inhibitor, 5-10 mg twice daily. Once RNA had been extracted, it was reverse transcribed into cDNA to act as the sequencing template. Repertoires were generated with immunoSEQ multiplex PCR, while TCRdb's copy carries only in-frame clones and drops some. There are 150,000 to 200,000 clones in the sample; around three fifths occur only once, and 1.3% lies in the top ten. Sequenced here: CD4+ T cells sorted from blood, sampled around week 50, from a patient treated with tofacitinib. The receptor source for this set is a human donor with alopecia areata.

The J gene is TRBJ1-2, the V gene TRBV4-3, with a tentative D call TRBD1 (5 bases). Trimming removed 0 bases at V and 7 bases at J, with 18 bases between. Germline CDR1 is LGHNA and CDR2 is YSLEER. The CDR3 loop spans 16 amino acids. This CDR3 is CASSQDIQGYGGGYTF. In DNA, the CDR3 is TGCGCCAGCAGCCAAGATATCCAGGGTTACGGCGGTGGCTACACCTTC.

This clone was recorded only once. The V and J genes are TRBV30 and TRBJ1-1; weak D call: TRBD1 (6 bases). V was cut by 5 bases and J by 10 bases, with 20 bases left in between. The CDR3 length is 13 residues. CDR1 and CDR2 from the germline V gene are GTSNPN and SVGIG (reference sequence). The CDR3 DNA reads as TGTGCCTGGGCTCCGGGACAAGGGGAGAGAGCTTTCTTT. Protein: CAWAPGQGERAFF.

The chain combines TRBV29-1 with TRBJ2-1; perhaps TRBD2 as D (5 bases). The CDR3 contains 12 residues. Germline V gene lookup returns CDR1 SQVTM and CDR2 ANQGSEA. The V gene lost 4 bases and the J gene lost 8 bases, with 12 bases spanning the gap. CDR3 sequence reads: CSVVRGIDEQFF. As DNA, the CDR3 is TGCAGCGTTGTCAGAGGGATCGATGAGCAGTTCTTC.

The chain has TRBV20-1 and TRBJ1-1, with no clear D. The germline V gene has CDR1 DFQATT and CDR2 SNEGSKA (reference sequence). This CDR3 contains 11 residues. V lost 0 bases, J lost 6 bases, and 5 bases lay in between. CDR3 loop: CSARDGPEAFF. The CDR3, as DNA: TGCAGTGCTAGAGATGGGCCTGAAGCTTTCTTT.

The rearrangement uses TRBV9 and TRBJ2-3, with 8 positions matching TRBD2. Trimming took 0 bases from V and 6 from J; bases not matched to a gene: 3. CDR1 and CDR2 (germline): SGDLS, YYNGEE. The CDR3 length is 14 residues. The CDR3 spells CASSVAGGRDTQYF. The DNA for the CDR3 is TGTGCCAGCAGCGTAGCGGGGGGGCGCGATACGCAGTATTTT.

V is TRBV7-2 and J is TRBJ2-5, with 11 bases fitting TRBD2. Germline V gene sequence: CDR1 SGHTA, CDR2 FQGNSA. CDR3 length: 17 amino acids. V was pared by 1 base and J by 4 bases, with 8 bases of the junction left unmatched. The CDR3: CASSLGVAGGPGETQYF. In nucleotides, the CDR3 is TGTGCCAGCAGCTTAGGCGTAGCGGGGGGGCCCGGAGAGACCCAGTACTTC.

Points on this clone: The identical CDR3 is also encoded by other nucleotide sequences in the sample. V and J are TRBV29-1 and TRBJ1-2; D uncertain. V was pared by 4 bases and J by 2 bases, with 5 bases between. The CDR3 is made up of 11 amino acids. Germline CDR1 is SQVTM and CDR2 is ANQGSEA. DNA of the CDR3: TGCAGCGTTGGGCAGAACTATGGCTACACCTTC. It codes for CSVGQNYGYTF.

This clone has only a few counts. This CDR3 reads CASNLPASTGYGYTF. CDR3 nucleotides: TGTGCCAGCAACCTACCCGCCTCTACAGGGTATGGCTACACCTTC. The chain combines TRBV6-6 with TRBJ1-2, with D perhaps TRBD1 (6 bases). The ends were cut back, 7 bases at V and 5 bases at J, with 20 bases in the middle. Per the germline V gene, CDR1 is MNHNY and CDR2 is SVGAGI (reference sequence). This CDR3 has 15 residues.